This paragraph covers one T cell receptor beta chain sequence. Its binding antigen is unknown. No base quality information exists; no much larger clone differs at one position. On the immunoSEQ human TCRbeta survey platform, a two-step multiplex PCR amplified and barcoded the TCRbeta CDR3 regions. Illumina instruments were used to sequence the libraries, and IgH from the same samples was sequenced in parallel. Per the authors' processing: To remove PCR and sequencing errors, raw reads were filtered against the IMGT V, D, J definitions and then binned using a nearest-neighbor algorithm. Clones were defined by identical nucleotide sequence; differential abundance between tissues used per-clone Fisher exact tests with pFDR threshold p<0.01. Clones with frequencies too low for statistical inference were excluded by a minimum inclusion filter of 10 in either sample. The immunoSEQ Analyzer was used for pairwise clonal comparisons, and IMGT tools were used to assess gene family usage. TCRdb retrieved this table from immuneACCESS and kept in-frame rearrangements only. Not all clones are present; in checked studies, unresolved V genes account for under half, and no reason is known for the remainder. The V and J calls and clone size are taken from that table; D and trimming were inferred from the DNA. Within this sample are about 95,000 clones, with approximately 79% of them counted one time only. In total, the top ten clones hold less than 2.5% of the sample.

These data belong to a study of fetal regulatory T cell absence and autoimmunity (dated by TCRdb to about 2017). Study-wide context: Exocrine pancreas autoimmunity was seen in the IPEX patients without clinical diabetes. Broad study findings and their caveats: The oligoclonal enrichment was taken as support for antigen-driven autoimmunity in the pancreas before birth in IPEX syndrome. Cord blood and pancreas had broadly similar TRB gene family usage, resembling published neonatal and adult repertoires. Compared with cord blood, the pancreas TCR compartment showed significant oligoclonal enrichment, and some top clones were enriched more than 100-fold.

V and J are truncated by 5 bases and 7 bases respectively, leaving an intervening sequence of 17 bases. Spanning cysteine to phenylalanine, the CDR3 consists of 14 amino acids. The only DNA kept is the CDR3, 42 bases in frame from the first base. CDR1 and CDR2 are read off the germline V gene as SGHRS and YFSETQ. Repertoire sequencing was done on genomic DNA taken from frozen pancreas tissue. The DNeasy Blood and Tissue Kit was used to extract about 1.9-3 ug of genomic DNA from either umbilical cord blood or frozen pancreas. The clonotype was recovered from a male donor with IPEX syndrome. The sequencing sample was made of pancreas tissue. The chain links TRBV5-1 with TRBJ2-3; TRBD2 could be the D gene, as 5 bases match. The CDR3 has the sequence CASRYRTPGYTQYF. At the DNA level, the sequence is TGCGCCAGCAGGTATAGGACTCCCGGGTATACGCAGTATTTT.